This T cell receptor beta chain originates from a study of T cell repertoires in aging, cancer and after chemotherapy. V gave up 0 bases and J gave up 3 bases, with 11 bases separating them. Germline-derived CDR1 and CDR2 are KGHSH and LQKENI. This CDR3 region has 15 residues. Amplification of TCR beta used genomic DNA extracted from peripheral blood. A mixed TRB-A/B primer pool amplified rearranged TRB by multiplex touch-down PCR. TCRdb processed the multiplex PCR reads anew with MiXCR; each CDR3 protein has one entry. The table shows some 5,100 distinct CDR3 sequences, with 20% to 25% occurring only once. This clonotype rates as medium-sized.

Sample: blood. This chain connects TRBV18 to TRBJ1-2; no clear D. The sequence came from a human donor in good health. The donor label of this sample is uncertain. The CDR3 protein is CASSPPAQVYYGYTF. DNA of the CDR3: TGTGCCAGCTCACCACCCGCCCAGGTCTACTATGGCTACACCTTC.